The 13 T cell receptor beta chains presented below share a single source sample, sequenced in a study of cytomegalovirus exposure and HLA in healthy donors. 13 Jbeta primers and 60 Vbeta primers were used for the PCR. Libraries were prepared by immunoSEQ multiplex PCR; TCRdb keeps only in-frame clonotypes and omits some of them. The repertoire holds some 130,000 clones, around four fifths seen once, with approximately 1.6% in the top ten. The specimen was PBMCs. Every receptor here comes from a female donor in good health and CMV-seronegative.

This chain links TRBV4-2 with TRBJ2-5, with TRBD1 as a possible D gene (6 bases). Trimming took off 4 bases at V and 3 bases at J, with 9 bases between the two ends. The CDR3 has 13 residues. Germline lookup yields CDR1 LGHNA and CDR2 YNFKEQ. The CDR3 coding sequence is TGTGCCAGCAGCCCAGGGGCGGAAGAGACCCAGTACTTC. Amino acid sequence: CASSPGAEETQYF.

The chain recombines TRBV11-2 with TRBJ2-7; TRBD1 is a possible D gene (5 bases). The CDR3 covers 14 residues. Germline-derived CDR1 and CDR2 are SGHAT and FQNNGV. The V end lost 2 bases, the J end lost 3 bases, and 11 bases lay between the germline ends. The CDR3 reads CASSLNQGSYEQYF. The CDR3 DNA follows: TGTGCCAGCAGCTTAAACCAGGGCAGCTACGAGCAGTACTTC.

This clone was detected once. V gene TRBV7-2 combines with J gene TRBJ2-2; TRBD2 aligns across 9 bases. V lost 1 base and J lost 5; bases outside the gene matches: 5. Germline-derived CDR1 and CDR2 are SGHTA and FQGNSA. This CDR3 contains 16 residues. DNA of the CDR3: TGTGCCAGCAGCTTAGGGGGACTAGCCTTAACCGGGGAGCTGTTTTTT. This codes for CASSLGGLALTGELFF.

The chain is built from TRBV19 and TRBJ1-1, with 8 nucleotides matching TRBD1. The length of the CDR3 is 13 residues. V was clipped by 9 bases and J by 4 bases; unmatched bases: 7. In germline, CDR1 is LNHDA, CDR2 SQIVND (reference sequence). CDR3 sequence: CASRTGGSTEAFF. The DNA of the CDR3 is TGTGCCAGCAGAACAGGGGGGTCCACTGAAGCTTTCTTT.

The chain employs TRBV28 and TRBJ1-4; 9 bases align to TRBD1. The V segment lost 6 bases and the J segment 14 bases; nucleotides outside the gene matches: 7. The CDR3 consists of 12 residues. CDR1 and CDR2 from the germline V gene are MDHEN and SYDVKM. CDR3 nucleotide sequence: TGTGCCAGCAGCCGACAGGGGGTAGGGCTGTTTTTT. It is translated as CASSRQGVGLFF.

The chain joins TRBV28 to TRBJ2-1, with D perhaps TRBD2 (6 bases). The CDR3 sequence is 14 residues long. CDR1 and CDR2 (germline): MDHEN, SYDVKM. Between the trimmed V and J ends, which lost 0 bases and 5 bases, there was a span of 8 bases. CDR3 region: CASSLWAGNNEQFF. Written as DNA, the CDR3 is TGTGCCAGCAGTTTATGGGCGGGGAACAATGAGCAGTTCTTC. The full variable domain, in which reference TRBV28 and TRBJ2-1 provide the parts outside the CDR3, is DVKVTQSSRYLVKRTGEKVFLECVQDMDHENMFWYRQDPGLGLRLIYFSYDVKMKEKGDIPEGYSVSREKKERFSLILESASTNQTSMYLCASSLWAGNNEQFFGPGTRLTVL.

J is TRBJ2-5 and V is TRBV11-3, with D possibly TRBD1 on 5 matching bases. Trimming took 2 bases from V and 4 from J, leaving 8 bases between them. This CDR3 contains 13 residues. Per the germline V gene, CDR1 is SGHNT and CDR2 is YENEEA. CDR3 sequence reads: CASSLQGGETQYF. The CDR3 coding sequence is TGTGCCAGCAGCTTACAGGGCGGAGAGACCCAGTACTTC.

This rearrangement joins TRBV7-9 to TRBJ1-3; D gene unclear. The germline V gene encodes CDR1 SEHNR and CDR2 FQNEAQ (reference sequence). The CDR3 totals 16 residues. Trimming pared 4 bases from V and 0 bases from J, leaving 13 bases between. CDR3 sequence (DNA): TGTGCCAGCAGCTCTTTAGGAGCAGTCTCTGGAAACACCATATATTTT. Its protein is CASSSLGAVSGNTIYF.

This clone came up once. This CDR3 is CASSSKNTEAFF. As DNA, the CDR3 is TGTGCCAGCAGCTCTAAGAACACTGAAGCTTTCTTT. The gene calls are TRBV7-9 and TRBJ1-1; D ambiguous. Trimming took off 4 bases at V and 1 base at J, with 4 bases between the two ends. Germline lookup yields CDR1 SEHNR and CDR2 FQNEAQ (reference sequence). The CDR3 runs to 12 residues.

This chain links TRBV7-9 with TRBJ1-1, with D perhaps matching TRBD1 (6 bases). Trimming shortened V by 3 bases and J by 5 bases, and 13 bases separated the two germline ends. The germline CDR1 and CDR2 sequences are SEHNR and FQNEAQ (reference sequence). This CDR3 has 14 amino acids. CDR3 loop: CASSFQGRVTEAFF. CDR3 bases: TGTGCCAGCAGCTTTCAGGGGCGAGTGACTGAAGCTTTCTTT.

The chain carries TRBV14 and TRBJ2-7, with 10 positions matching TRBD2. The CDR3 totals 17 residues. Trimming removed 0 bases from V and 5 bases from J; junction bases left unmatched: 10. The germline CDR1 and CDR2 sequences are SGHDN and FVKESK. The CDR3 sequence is CASSQDRASGSINEQYF. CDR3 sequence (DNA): TGTGCCAGCAGCCAAGATCGGGCTAGCGGGAGTATCAACGAGCAGTACTTC.

CDR3 protein: CASLDGGTYEQYF. Written as DNA, the CDR3 is TGTGCCAGCCTTGATGGGGGCACCTACGAGCAGTACTTC. This sequence joins TRBV6-6 and TRBJ2-7, with D possibly TRBD1 on 6 matching bases. Germline V CDR1 and CDR2: MNHNY, SVGAGI (reference sequence). The CDR3 sequence is 13 residues long. With 8 bases removed from V and 2 bases from J, the gap between germline ends came to 13 bases.

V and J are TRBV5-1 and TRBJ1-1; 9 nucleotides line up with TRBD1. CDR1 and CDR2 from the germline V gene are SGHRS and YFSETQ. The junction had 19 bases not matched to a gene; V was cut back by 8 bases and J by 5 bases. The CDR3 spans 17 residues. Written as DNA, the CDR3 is TGCGCCAGTCATGGAGACGAACAGGGGGCCCTATGGACTGAAGCTTTCTTT. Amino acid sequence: CASHGDEQGALWTEAFF.